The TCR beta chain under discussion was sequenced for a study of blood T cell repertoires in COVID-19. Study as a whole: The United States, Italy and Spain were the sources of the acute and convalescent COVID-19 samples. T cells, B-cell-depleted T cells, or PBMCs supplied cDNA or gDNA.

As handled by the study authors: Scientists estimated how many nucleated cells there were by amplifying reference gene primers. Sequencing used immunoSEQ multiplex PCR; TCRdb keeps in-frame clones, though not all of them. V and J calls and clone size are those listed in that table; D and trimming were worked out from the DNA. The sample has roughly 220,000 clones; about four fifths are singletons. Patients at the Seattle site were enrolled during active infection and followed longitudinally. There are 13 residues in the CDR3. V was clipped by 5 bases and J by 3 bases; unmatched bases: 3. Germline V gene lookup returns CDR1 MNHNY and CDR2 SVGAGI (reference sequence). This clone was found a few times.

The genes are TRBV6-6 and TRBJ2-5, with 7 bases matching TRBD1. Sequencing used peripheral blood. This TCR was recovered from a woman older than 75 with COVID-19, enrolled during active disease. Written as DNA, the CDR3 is TGTGCCAGCAGTAAAGGGACAGAAGAGACCCAGTACTTC. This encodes CASSKGTEETQYF.